This T cell receptor (beta chain) was profiled in a study of blood T cell repertoires in COVID-19. About the research overall: Spain, Italy and the United States supplied samples that represented acute and convalescent COVID-19. T cells, B-cell-depleted T cells, or PBMCs provided the cDNA or gDNA that served as material.

As processed by the authors: Amplification of reference gene primers was used by the study to estimate nucleated cell counts. Generated by immunoSEQ multiplex PCR, the TCRdb table keeps only in-frame clones and is missing some. V and J calls and clone size are copied from that table; D and trimming were computed from the DNA. The top ten clones hold 5.5% to 6% of a sample with about 55,000 clones, roughly 80% of them seen once. J was trimmed by 8 bases and V by 2 bases; bases with no gene match: 7. The CDR3 is made up of 14 amino acids. In germline, CDR1 is GTSNPN, CDR2 SVGIG (reference sequence). The sample taken for sequencing was peripheral blood. V usage is TRBV30 and J usage is TRBJ1-5; 9 bases are shared with TRBD1. The TCR originated in a human donor in a cohort sampled during active or convalescent COVID-19. The CDR3 is CAWSNVQGAKPQHF. In DNA, the CDR3 is TGTGCCTGGAGTAACGTACAGGGGGCTAAGCCCCAGCATTTT.